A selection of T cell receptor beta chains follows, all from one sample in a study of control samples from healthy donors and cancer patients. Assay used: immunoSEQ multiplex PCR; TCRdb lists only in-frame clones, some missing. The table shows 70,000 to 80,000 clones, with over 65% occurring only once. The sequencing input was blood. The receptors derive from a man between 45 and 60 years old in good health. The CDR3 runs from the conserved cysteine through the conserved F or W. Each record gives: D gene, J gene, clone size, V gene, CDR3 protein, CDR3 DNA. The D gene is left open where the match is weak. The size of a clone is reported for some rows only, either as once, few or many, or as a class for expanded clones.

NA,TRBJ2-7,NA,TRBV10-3,CATTRDGSSYEQYF,TGTGCCACCACCCGGGACGGAAGCTCCTACGAGCAGTACTTC
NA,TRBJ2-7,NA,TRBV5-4,CASSKSGPYEQYF,TGTGCCAGCAGCAAGAGTGGGCCCTACGAGCAGTACTTC
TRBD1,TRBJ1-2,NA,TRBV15,CATSIPGGEMDGYTF,TGTGCCACCAGCATCCCAGGGGGCGAGATGGATGGCTACACCTTC
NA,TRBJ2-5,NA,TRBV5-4,CASSLAGTIQETQYF,TGTGCCAGCAGCTTGGCGGGCACCATCCAAGAGACCCAGTACTTC
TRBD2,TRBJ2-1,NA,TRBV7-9,CASRAGGGPYNEQFF,TGTGCCAGCAGGGCGGGGGGAGGACCCTACAATGAGCAGTTCTTC
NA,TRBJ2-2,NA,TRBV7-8,CASSLAGINTGELFF,TGTGCCAGCAGCTTAGCGGGGATAAACACCGGGGAGCTGTTTTTT
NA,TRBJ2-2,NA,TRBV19,CASSPPASGELFF,TGTGCCAGTAGTCCCCCGGCCAGCGGGGAGCTGTTTTTT
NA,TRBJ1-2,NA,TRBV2,CASSDDNGLYGNGYTF,TGTGCCAGCAGTGACGACAACGGGTTGTATGGAAATGGCTACACCTTC
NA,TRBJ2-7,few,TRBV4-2,CASSQDPSDPYEQYF,TGTGCCAGCAGCCAGGACCCGAGCGACCCCTACGAGCAGTACTTC
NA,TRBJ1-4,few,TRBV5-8,CASSYKNSANEKLFF,TGTGCCAGCAGCTACAAGAACTCGGCCAATGAAAAACTGTTTTTT
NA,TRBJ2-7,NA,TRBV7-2,CASSLGGSYGAYEQYF,TGTGCCAGCAGCTTAGGGGGTAGCTATGGCGCCTACGAGCAGTACTTC
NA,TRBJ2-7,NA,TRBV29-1,CSVRLMEQYF,TGCAGCGTTCGGTTGATGGAACAGTACTTC
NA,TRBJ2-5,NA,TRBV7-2,CASSLLGTQYF,TGTGCCAGCAGCTTATTAGGAACCCAGTACTTC
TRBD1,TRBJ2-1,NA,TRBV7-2,CASTLFEGAGEQFF,TGTGCCAGCACCCTTTTCGAGGGGGCAGGGGAGCAGTTCTTC
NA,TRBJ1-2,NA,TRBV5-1,CASSLSGGPNYGYTF,TGCGCCAGCAGCTTGTCGGGCGGTCCTAACTATGGCTACACCTTC
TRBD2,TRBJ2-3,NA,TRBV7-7,CASSLGGAGGTDTQYF,TGTGCCAGCAGCTTAGGGGGAGCGGGGGGCACAGATACGCAGTATTTT
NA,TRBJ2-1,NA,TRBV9,CASRGGKDEQFF,TGTGCCAGCAGAGGGGGTAAGGATGAGCAGTTCTTC
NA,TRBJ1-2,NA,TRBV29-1,CSVEDGGFRGAFYGYTF,TGCAGCGTTGAAGATGGTGGCTTCAGGGGCGCTTTCTATGGCTACACCTTC
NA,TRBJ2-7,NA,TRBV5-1,CASSSGPAVYEQYF,TGCGCCAGCAGCTCGGGACCCGCCGTCTACGAGCAGTACTTC
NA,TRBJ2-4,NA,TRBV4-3,CASSQGRGNIQYF,TGCGCCAGCAGCCAAGGGAGGGGAAACATTCAGTACTTC
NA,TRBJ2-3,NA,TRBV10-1,CASSEQGITDTQYF,TGCGCCAGCAGTGAGCAGGGTATCACAGATACGCAGTATTTT
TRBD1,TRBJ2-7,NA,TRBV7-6,CASSPGAGQGGYEQYF,TGTGCCAGCAGCCCAGGGGCGGGACAGGGGGGTTACGAGCAGTACTTC
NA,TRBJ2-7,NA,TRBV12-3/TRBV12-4,CASSLTYPYEQYF,TGTGCCAGCAGTTTGACGTACCCCTACGAGCAGTACTTC
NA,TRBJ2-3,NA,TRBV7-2,CASSNRRHWSTDTQYF,TGTGCCAGCAGCAATCGAAGGCACTGGAGCACAGATACGCAGTATTTT
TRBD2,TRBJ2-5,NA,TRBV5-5,CASSLAGGPLETQYF,TGTGCCAGCAGCCTAGCGGGAGGACCTCTAGAGACCCAGTACTTC
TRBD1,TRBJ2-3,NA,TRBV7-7,CASSPLRGQGSTDTDTQYF,TGTGCCAGCAGCCCACTCAGGGGGCAAGGGTCCACGGACACAGATACGCAGTATTTT